This TCR beta chain emerged from a study of blood T cell repertoires in COVID-19. Study details: PBMCs, B-cell-depleted T cells, or T cells were the source of the cDNA or gDNA that made up the material.

The CDR3 is made up of 16 amino acids. Germline V gene lookup returns CDR1 SEHNR and CDR2 FQNEAQ (reference sequence). V lost 2 bases to trimming and J lost 1 base; unmatched junction nucleotides: 4. The repertoire was sequenced with immunoSEQ multiplex PCR; TCRdb's copy has only in-frame clones and lacks some. This table holds roughly 250,000 clones, approximately 90% found once. This chain uses TRBV7-9 with TRBJ2-3; 9 bases are shared with TRBD2. This receptor was taken from a man in his forties or fifties who had been exposed to COVID-19. The material sequenced was PBMCs or T cells enriched from blood (not recorded which). The CDR3, as DNA: TGTGCCAGCAGCTTAACAGCGGGGGGAGGCACAGATACGCAGTATTTT. Protein product: CASSLTAGGGTDTQYF.